This entry lists 25 T cell receptor beta chains sequenced from one sample in a study of blood T cell repertoires in COVID-19. Assay: immunoSEQ multiplex PCR; the TCRdb copy retains only in-frame clones and omits some. This sample yields some 420,000 clones, of which approximately 90% are seen a single time; around 1.1% belongs to the top ten. The sample comprised PBMCs or T cells enriched from blood (not recorded which). Receptors originate from a man aged 25-45 years who had recovered from COVID-19.

This chain joins TRBV19 and TRBJ2-3; TRBD2 matches 10 bases. V was clipped by 8 bases and J by 2 bases; unmatched bases: 4. The CDR3 length is 14 residues. Germline-derived CDR1 and CDR2 are LNHDA and SQIVND (reference sequence). For the CDR3, the DNA is TGTGCCAGTCGACTAGCGGGCCCCACAGATACGCAGTATTTT. Translating gives CASRLAGPTDTQYF.

This clone has just a few counts. The J gene is TRBJ2-2, the V gene TRBV30; 7 bases agree with TRBD1. The CDR3 has 15 amino acids. J lost 5 bases, V lost 1 base, and 7 bases had no gene match. Germline V CDR1 and CDR2: GTSNPN, SVGIG (reference sequence). For the CDR3, the DNA is TGTGCCTGGAGTGCGACAGGGCAGGGGACCGGGGAGCTGTTTTTT. Protein product: CAWSATGQGTGELFF.

The genes are TRBV7-6 and TRBJ2-5; TRBD2 matches 8 bases. CDR1 and CDR2 (germline): SGHVS, FNYEAQ. The CDR3 length is 16 residues. V lost 2 bases, J lost 5 bases, and 10 bases stayed unmatched. The CDR3 DNA reads as TGTGCCAGCAGCTTATTTCGGCGGGAGGATGGGGAGACCCAGTACTTC. Translation: CASSLFRREDGETQYF.

The chain joins TRBV18 to TRBJ2-7; maybe TRBD1 (6 bases). The CDR3 covers 15 residues. Germline CDR1 KGHSH, CDR2 LQKENI. Trimming took off 3 bases at V and 4 bases at J, with 16 bases between the two ends. Here the CDR3 DNA reads TGTGCCAGCTCACCCCAGAGGACAGTACGGTACGAGCAGTACTTC. Protein sequence: CASSPQRTVRYEQYF.

This clone was observed once. The rearrangement joins TRBV27 to TRBJ1-4; 12 bases agree with TRBD1. Germline V lookup: CDR1 MNHEY, CDR2 SMNVEV (reference sequence). The J segment lost 10 bases and the V segment lost 4 bases, leaving 7 bases of the junction unmatched. This CDR3 region has 15 residues. CDR3: CASSSVGTGGGKLFF. DNA for the CDR3: TGTGCCAGCAGTTCCGTCGGGACAGGGGGCGGAAAACTGTTTTTT.

The chain has TRBV27 and TRBJ2-7; 7 nucleotides agree with TRBD2. Germline V gene data show CDR1 as MNHEY and CDR2 as SMNVEV (reference sequence). The CDR3 runs to 14 residues. The V segment lost 8 bases and the J segment 2 bases; nucleotides outside the gene matches: 9. CDR3 region: CASLARAGAYEQYF. The CDR3 nucleotides read TGTGCCAGCCTGGCGCGGGCGGGAGCCTACGAGCAGTACTTC.

The chain uses TRBV3-1 (or the pseudogene TRBV3-2) and TRBJ2-2, with D possibly matching TRBD2 (5 bases). Deletions cut 0 bases from V and 5 bases from J, with 13 bases between. CDR3 length: 16 amino acids. From germline, CDR1 is LGHDT and CDR2 YNNKEL (reference sequence). Written as DNA, the CDR3 is TGTGCCAGCAGCCAAGATCCCCGTACTAGAACCGGGGAGCTGTTTTTT. This sequence encodes CASSQDPRTRTGELFF.

The genes are TRBV6-6 and TRBJ1-5, with 7 bases that match TRBD1. CDR1 is MNHNY, CDR2 SVGAGI, per germline (reference sequence). With V trimmed by 5 bases and J by 7 bases, 17 bases remained unmatched. The CDR3 runs to 17 residues. Written as DNA, the CDR3 is TGTGCCAGCAGTCAAACTAGGGATACAGGGGCCGGGCAGCCCCAGCATTTT. Its protein product is CASSQTRDTGAGQPQHF.

This chain uses TRBV28 with TRBJ2-3; maybe TRBD2 (5 bases). The germline V gene has CDR1 MDHEN and CDR2 SYDVKM. CDR3 length equals 15 residues. V lost 2 bases to trimming and J lost 2 bases, with 11 bases between them. The CDR3 sequence: CASSLGYGDTDTQYF. Here the CDR3 DNA reads TGTGCCAGCAGTTTAGGTTACGGGGACACAGATACGCAGTATTTT.

This clone was seen only once. This chain connects TRBV7-9 to TRBJ1-3; TRBD1 aligns across 7 bases. The CDR3 loop spans 14 amino acids. With 4 bases clipped from V and 4 bases from J, the junction kept 4 bases outside the gene matches. Germline V gene sequence: CDR1 SEHNR, CDR2 FQNEAQ (reference sequence). CDR3 in DNA: TGTGCCAGCAGCTCCCGACAGGGCGGAAACACCATATATTTT. It encodes CASSSRQGGNTIYF.

The DNA of the CDR3 is TGTGCCAGCAGCGTAGGAACAGAAGATACGCAGTATTTT. Translated: CASSVGTEDTQYF. V and J are TRBV9 and TRBJ2-3; no clear D. V lost 0 bases and J lost 5, with 7 bases in between. The CDR3 spans 13 residues. Germline V CDR1 and CDR2: SGDLS, YYNGEE.

V and J are TRBV20-1 and TRBJ2-7; maybe TRBD1 (6 bases). The CDR3 totals 14 residues. Trimming took 3 bases from V and 7 from J, leaving 19 bases between them. Germline CDR1 and CDR2: DFQATT and SNEGSKA (reference sequence). DNA of the CDR3: TGCAGTGCTAGTTCTCACCTACAGGGTGAAGAGCAGTACTTC. Translated, it gives CSASSHLQGEEQYF.

In DNA form, the CDR3 reads TGTGCCAGCAGTAGAACCGGGTCCAAAAGCTCCTACGAGCAGTACTTC. Translated: CASSRTGSKSSYEQYF. The chain couples TRBV2 to TRBJ2-7; the D is unclear. Germline assignment: CDR1 SNHLY and CDR2 FYNNEI. The CDR3 contains 16 residues. The V gene lost 5 bases and the J gene lost 0 bases, with 17 bases spanning the gap.

The chain couples TRBV18 to TRBJ2-7; maybe TRBD2 (6 bases). Trimming shortened V by 1 base and J by 1 base, and 8 bases separated the two germline ends. This CDR3 region has 14 residues. The germline V gene has CDR1 KGHSH and CDR2 LQKENI. The CDR3 DNA is TGTGCCAGCTCACCACAAGGGACTTCCTACGAGCAGTACTTC. This encodes CASSPQGTSYEQYF.

The chain combines TRBV11-2 with TRBJ2-7; D is uncertain. The length of the CDR3 is 13 residues. Looked up from germline, CDR1 is SGHAT and CDR2 is FQNNGV. Trimming shortened V by 2 bases and J by 5 bases, and 10 bases separated the two germline ends. The CDR3 region has the DNA TGTGCCAGCAGCTTAACTGTAGTCCACGAGCAGTACTTC. Translating it yields CASSLTVVHEQYF.

J is TRBJ1-2 and V is TRBV19, with a tentative D call TRBD1 (5 bases). Trimming stripped 2 bases from V and 3 bases from J, with 13 bases between. The CDR3 totals 15 residues. Germline loops: CDR1 LNHDA, CDR2 SQIVND (reference sequence). CDR3 nucleotide sequence: TGTGCCAGTAGTATATGGGGGGACGAGTACTATGGCTACACCTTC. It encodes CASSIWGDEYYGYTF.

The J gene is TRBJ1-3, the V gene TRBV28; D not resolved. CDR3 length: 15 amino acids. From germline, CDR1 is MDHEN and CDR2 SYDVKM. Trimming left V 6 bases short and J 0 bases short, with 12 bases between. The CDR3 nucleotides are TGTGCCAGCAGATCCGCACCCTACTCTGGAAACACCATATATTTT. Its protein is CASRSAPYSGNTIYF.

The J gene is TRBJ1-5, the V gene TRBV6-5, with D perhaps TRBD1 (6 bases). Trimming shortened V by 6 bases and J by 3 bases, and 12 bases separated the two germline ends. CDR1 and CDR2 (germline): MNHEY, SVGAGI. The CDR3 extends over 14 amino acids. Written as DNA, the CDR3 is TGTGCCAGCAGGCAGGGGCCGCTCAATCAGCCCCAGCATTTT. Residues: CASRQGPLNQPQHF.

In its sample, this clone was seen a few times. The chain combines TRBV24-1 with TRBJ2-5; 9 nucleotides line up with TRBD1. Germline loops: CDR1 KGHDR, CDR2 SFDVKD. V shed 2 bases, J shed 5 bases, and the junction held 11 bases outside the gene matches. The CDR3 sequence is 17 residues long. CDR3 sequence: CATSDYMTGGYRETQYF. Written as DNA, the CDR3 is TGTGCCACCAGTGATTATATGACAGGGGGTTATCGGGAGACCCAGTACTTC.

This sequence joins TRBV19 and TRBJ2-1, with 8 bases lining up with TRBD1. This CDR3 comprises 16 residues. Germline values: CDR1 LNHDA, CDR2 SQIVND (reference sequence). Trimming at V came to 5 bases and at J to 4 bases, leaving 10 bases not matched to a gene. CDR3 in DNA: TGTGCCAGTAGTTCCCCGGACAGGGTGGGATACAATGAGCAGTTCTTC. Protein: CASSSPDRVGYNEQFF. The complete variable domain, with remaining parts taken from reference TRBV19 and TRBJ2-1, reads DGGITQSPKYLFRKEGQNVTLSCEQNLNHDAMYWYRQDPGQGLRLIYYSQIVNDFQKGDIAEGYSVSREKKESFPLTVTSAQKNPTAFYLCASSSPDRVGYNEQFFGPGTRLTVL.

Note on this clone: It is likely a read error, because the conserved phenylalanine at the end of the CDR3 is missing. The limits of the CDR3 on the DNA are not certain, so only TCRdb's listed CDR3 is given. V gene TRBV29-1 combines with J gene TRBJ1-2. With termini counted, the CDR3 has 8 amino acids. Germline assignment: CDR1 SQVTM and CDR2 ANQGSEA. The chain's CDR3 is CSVAVVRP.

The V and J genes are TRBV27 and TRBJ1-2; 8 nucleotides line up with TRBD1. The germline V gene has CDR1 MNHEY and CDR2 SMNVEV (reference sequence). J gave up 2 bases and V 5 bases, and 7 bases lay outside the gene matches. This CDR3 has 15 amino acids. Written as DNA, the CDR3 is TGTGCCAGCAGTCCCGGACAGGGAAAGAACTATGGCTACACCTTC. Encoded protein: CASSPGQGKNYGYTF.

The chain uses TRBV5-5 and TRBJ2-7; D not certain. The germline CDR1 and CDR2 sequences are SGHKS and YYEKEE (reference sequence). Trimming pared 0 bases from V and 1 base from J, leaving 14 bases between. CDR3 length: 16 residues. Written as DNA, the CDR3 is TGTGCCAGCAGCTTGGGACCGAGGCATGAGTCCTACGAGCAGTACTTC. It translates to CASSLGPRHESYEQYF.

This clone has only one observation. This chain connects TRBV30 to TRBJ1-1, with 7 bases fitting TRBD1. CDR1 is GTSNPN and CDR2 is SVGIG in the germline V gene (reference sequence). The CDR3 extends over 13 amino acids. J was trimmed by 4 bases and V by 7 bases; bases with no gene match: 9. The CDR3 nucleotides are TGTGCCTCTAGCCGGGACAGTTCCACTGAAGCTTTCTTT. Its protein is CASSRDSSTEAFF.

The V and J genes are TRBV19 and TRBJ1-5, with 12 bases identical to TRBD1. This CDR3 is built from 16 residues. With 6 bases clipped from V and 7 bases from J, the junction kept 10 bases outside the gene matches. Germline V lookup: CDR1 LNHDA, CDR2 SQIVND (reference sequence). CDR3 in amino acids: CASSTFGTGGYQPQHF. CDR3 sequence (DNA): TGTGCCAGTAGCACCTTTGGGACAGGGGGCTACCAGCCCCAGCATTTT.